The 20 T cell receptor beta chains given below trace back to one sample, sequenced in a study of T cells in Graves' hyperthyroidism and ophthalmopathy. Amplification of TCR beta CDR3 regions used RNA as the template. A first-round RT-PCR of the TCR CDR3 used the HTBI primer set. TCRdb re-called the multiplex PCR reads through MiXCR, storing one row per CDR3 protein. The data hold approximately 370,000 distinct CDR3 sequences, with about 18% observed a single time. Material for sequencing was blood. The receptors come from a woman in her twenties or thirties with Graves' hyperthyroidism that later progressed to Graves' ophthalmopathy.

V gene TRBV6-1 combines with J gene TRBJ1-2; a weak D match, TRBD1 (6 bases). Looked up from germline, CDR1 is MNHNS and CDR2 is SASEGT. This CDR3 comprises 13 residues. Trimming left V 2 bases short and J 8 bases short, with 12 bases between. This CDR3 reads CASSEIGGHGYTF. The CDR3 DNA reads as TGTGCCAGCAGTGAAATAGGGGGGCACGGCTACACCTTC.

In the case of this clonotype: This could be a read error, since a much larger clone is one nucleotide away. V is TRBV13 and J is TRBJ1-2; weak D call: TRBD1 (6 bases). CDR1 is PRHDT and CDR2 is FYEKMQ in the germline V gene (reference sequence). The CDR3 totals 15 residues. The CDR3 DNA sequence: TGTGCCAGCGGCTTAAAAGGGGGATACAGCCATGGCTACACCTTC. Translation: CASGLKGGYSHGYTF.

The CDR3 DNA sequence: TGTGCCAGCAGCGTAGATGGGACAGCCGCCTACGAGCAGTACTTC. It specifies CASSVDGTAAYEQYF. This chain joins TRBV9 and TRBJ2-7; 7 positions agree with TRBD1. CDR1 SGDLS and CDR2 YYNGEE come from the germline V gene. The CDR3 spans 15 residues. With V trimmed by 0 bases and J by 2 bases, 5 bases remained unmatched.

This clonotype was detected only a few times. CDR3 DNA: TGCGCCAGCAGCCAACAGGACAGCTACAATCAGCCCCAGCATTTT. Protein: CASSQQDSYNQPQHF. The chain joins TRBV4-1 to TRBJ1-5, with a weak D call TRBD1 (6 bases). Per germline, CDR1 MGHRA and CDR2 YSYEKL. V shed 2 bases and J shed 3 bases, with 11 bases lying between them. The CDR3 has 15 residues.

In this sample, this clonotype turned up many times. Sequence at one end of the junction differs from germline and may be a read error. The gene calls are TRBV11-3 and TRBJ2-2; D uncertain. The CDR3 extends over 13 amino acids. Germline V CDR1 and CDR2: SGHNT, YENEEA. DNA of the CDR3: TGTGCCAGCAGCATAGAGGTCACCGGGGAGCTGTTTTTT. The encoded protein is CASSIEVTGELFF.

Concerning this clonotype itself: A much larger clone lies one base from this, so it may be a read error. The genes are TRBV7-9 and TRBJ2-3; 12 positions match TRBD2. From germline, CDR1 is SEHNR and CDR2 FQNEAQ (reference sequence). CDR3 size: 14 residues. The CDR3 region is CATGLAGWIDTQCF. As DNA, the CDR3 is TGTGCCACCGGACTAGCGGGATGGATAGATACGCAGTGTTTT.

This clonotype was seen repeatedly, ten times or more. The chain has TRBV12-3 or TRBV12-4 and TRBJ2-7, with TRBD1 matching over 11 bases. Unmatched junction bases numbered 10, after V lost 5 bases and J lost 1 base. CDR3 length equals 17 residues. The CDR3 region has the DNA TGTGCCAGCAGTCTCACCCCCGGGACAGGGGGATCCTACGAGCAGTACTTC. It yields the protein CASSLTPGTGGSYEQYF.

This clonotype was seen ten or more times. The J gene is TRBJ2-2, the V gene TRBV28; D is possibly TRBD2 (6 bases). Germline loops: CDR1 MDHEN, CDR2 SYDVKM. Trimming shortened V by 3 bases and J by 3 bases, and 20 bases separated the two germline ends. CDR3 length: 18 residues. In DNA, the CDR3 is TGTGCCAGCAGTTTCCCCCACGGGGGTGGTGCTGACACCGGGGAGCTGTTTTTT. It codes for CASSFPHGGGADTGELFF.

This clonotype was recorded at least ten times. The chain joins TRBV20-1 to TRBJ2-7; perhaps TRBD2 as D (6 bases). CDR3 length: 14 amino acids. Germline CDR1 and CDR2: DFQATT and SNEGSKA (reference sequence). With 3 bases removed from V and 2 bases from J, the gap between germline ends came to 14 bases. The CDR3: CSASLARVTYEQYF. As DNA, the CDR3 is TGCAGTGCTAGCCTAGCGAGAGTGACCTACGAGCAGTACTTC.

Many counts were recorded for this clonotype. The V and J genes are TRBV7-9 and TRBJ2-1; D is possibly TRBD2 (5 bases). V was pared by 2 bases and J by 0 bases, with 11 bases between. CDR3 length equals 16 residues. Germline CDR1 SEHNR, CDR2 FQNEAQ (reference sequence). The CDR3 region is CASSLRGISSYNEQFF. The CDR3 region has the DNA TGTGCCAGCAGCTTAAGAGGGATTAGCTCCTACAATGAGCAGTTCTTC.

This clonotype was counted between two and nine times. V gene TRBV28 combines with J gene TRBJ1-4; 9 bases match TRBD1. After removal of 2 bases from V and 2 bases from J, the junction contained 12 bases not matched to a gene. This CDR3 spans 19 amino acids. Germline loops: CDR1 MDHEN, CDR2 SYDVKM. CDR3 protein: CASSLDRGQGFETNEKLFF. CDR3 in DNA: TGTGCCAGCAGTTTAGATAGGGGACAGGGTTTTGAGACTAATGAAAAACTGTTTTTT.

This clonotype has a count of ten or more. This clone may be a read error of a much larger clone one base away. The chain recombines TRBV12-3 or TRBV12-4 with TRBJ1-1; D uncertain. V lost 1 base and J lost 2, with 5 bases in between. This CDR3 is 13 amino acids long. This chain's CDR3 is CASSLGINTEAFF. CDR3 DNA sequence: TGTGCCAGCAGTTTAGGGATTAACACTGAAGCTTTCTTT.

This clonotype was observed a few times. This sequence joins TRBV5-4 and TRBJ2-7; TRBD1 might be the D (6 bases). The V and J ends lost 4 bases and 1 base respectively, with 15 bases between them. The germline V gene has CDR1 SGHNT and CDR2 YYREEE (reference sequence). CDR3 length: 15 amino acids. In DNA, the CDR3 is TGTGCCAGCAGCGGAAGGACAGCGTCTTCCTACGAGCAGTACTTC. Amino acid sequence: CASSGRTASSYEQYF. Using reference TRBV5-4 and TRBJ2-7 for the parts outside the CDR3, the full variable domain is ETGVTQSPTHLIKTRGQQVTLRCSSQSGHNTVSWYQQALGQGPQFIFQYYREEENGRGNFPPRFSGLQFPNYSSELNVNALELDDSALYLCASSGRTASSYEQYFGPGTRLTVT.

This clonotype was found many times. The genes are TRBV12-3 or TRBV12-4 and TRBJ1-1, with D hard to call. Deletions cut 1 base from V and 6 bases from J, with 9 bases between. The CDR3 consists of 13 residues. The CDR3 loop is CASSLGEEAEAFF. For the CDR3, the DNA is TGTGCCAGCAGTTTAGGGGAAGAGGCTGAAGCTTTCTTT.

V usage is TRBV6-2 or TRBV6-3 and J usage is TRBJ2-1; D might be TRBD2 (5 bases). With 3 bases removed from V and 0 bases from J, the gap between germline ends came to 9 bases. The germline V gene has CDR1 MNHEY and CDR2 SVGEGT. CDR3 size: 15 residues. The CDR3 is CASSYTRVSYNEQFF. CDR3 nucleotide sequence: TGTGCCAGCAGTTATACGAGGGTCTCCTACAATGAGCAGTTCTTC.

This clonotype has at least ten counts. The rearrangement joins TRBV2 to TRBJ2-3; D not certain. The ends were cut back, 0 bases at V and 4 bases at J, with 8 bases in the middle. The germline CDR1 and CDR2 sequences are SNHLY and FYNNEI. CDR3 size: 14 residues. The CDR3 protein is CASSEAGPADTQYF. The CDR3 DNA sequence: TGTGCCAGCAGTGAAGCAGGGCCCGCAGATACGCAGTATTTT.

In its sample, this clonotype was seen many times. The gene calls are TRBV20-1 and TRBJ2-3, with a possible D match to TRBD2 (6 bases). CDR3 size: 15 residues. The germline V and J ends were trimmed by 4 bases and 3 bases, with 17 bases remaining between them. Germline CDR1 reads DFQATT; CDR2 reads SNEGSKA (reference sequence). The CDR3 sequence: CSAIPTLALTDTQYF. The CDR3 DNA sequence: TGCAGTGCTATCCCCACGCTAGCGTTGACAGATACGCAGTATTTT.

This chain joins TRBV30 and TRBJ1-1; D not resolved. The V gene's germline CDR1 is GTSNPN and CDR2 SVGIG (reference sequence). V shed 5 bases and J shed 0 bases, with 7 bases lying between them. The CDR3 is 12 residues long. DNA for the CDR3: TGTGCCTGGGGGTTGGTGAACACTGAAGCTTTCTTT. Translation gives CAWGLVNTEAFF.

This clonotype was counted ten times or more. The chain links TRBV6-5 to TRBJ1-5; D uncertain. Deletions cut 4 bases from V and 3 bases from J, with 10 bases between. The CDR3 totals 14 residues. CDR1 and CDR2 from the germline V gene are MNHEY and SVGAGI. CDR3 DNA: TGTGCCAGCAGTTTTTGGCAGATCAATCAGCCCCAGCATTTT. This encodes CASSFWQINQPQHF.

This clonotype was counted a few times. This chain joins TRBV27 and TRBJ1-4, with D tentatively TRBD1 (6 bases). The CDR3 totals 15 residues. V shed 1 base and J shed 8 bases, with 14 bases lying between them. Germline V gene lookup returns CDR1 MNHEY and CDR2 SMNVEV (reference sequence). This CDR3 is CASSLFGTLGEKLFF. CDR3 coding DNA: TGTGCCAGCAGTTTATTCGGGACATTGGGGGAAAAACTGTTTTTT. The entire variable domain, with the rest obtained from reference TRBV27 and TRBJ1-4, is as follows: EAQVTQNPRYLITVTGKKLTVTCSQNMNHEYMSWYRQDPGLGLRQIYYSMNVEVTDKGDVPEGYKVSRKEKRNFPLILESPSPNQTSLYFCASSLFGTLGEKLFFGSGTQLSVL.